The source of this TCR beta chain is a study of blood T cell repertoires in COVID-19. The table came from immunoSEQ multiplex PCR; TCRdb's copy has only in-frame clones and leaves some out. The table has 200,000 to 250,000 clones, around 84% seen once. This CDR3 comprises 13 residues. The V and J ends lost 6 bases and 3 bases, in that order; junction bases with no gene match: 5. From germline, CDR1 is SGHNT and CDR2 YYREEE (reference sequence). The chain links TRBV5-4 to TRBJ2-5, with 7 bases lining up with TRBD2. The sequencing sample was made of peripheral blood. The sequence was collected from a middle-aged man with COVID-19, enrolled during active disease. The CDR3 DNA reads TGTGCCAGCAACTGGGCGGGGGAAGAGACCCAGTACTTC. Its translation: CASNWAGEETQYF. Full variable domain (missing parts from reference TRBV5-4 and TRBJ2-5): ETGVTQSPTHLIKTRGQQVTLRCSSQSGHNTVSWYQQALGQGPQFIFQYYREEENGRGNFPPRFSGLQFPNYSSELNVNALELDDSALYLCASNWAGEETQYFGPGTRLLVL.